The rows below give T cell receptor beta chains drawn from one sample of a study of T cell responses to AZD1222 COVID-19 vaccine. Sequenced by immunoSEQ multiplex PCR; TCRdb stores in-frame clones only, minus some. The data show about 140,000 clones, 80% to 95% seen once. Sequences were derived from peripheral blood, sampled 28 days after the second AZD1222 dose. Receptor source: an adult who received the AZD1222 COVID-19 vaccine. The CDR3 runs from the conserved cysteine through the conserved F or W. D genes are given only for firm matches. Clone sizes are given selectively: once, few, many, or a class where the clone is expanded.

length: 13; size: NA; V: TRBV18; J: TRBJ2-5; D: NA; CDR3: CASSPFYQETQYF; DNA: TGTGCCAGCTCACCGTTCTATCAAGAGACCCAGTACTTC
length: 15; size: NA; V: TRBV19; J: TRBJ1-6; D: NA; CDR3: CASSQSGTTNSPLHF; DNA: TGTGCCAGTAGTCAATCCGGGACAACAAATTCACCCCTCCACTTT
length: 15; size: NA; V: TRBV4-2; J: TRBJ2-1; D: TRBD2; CDR3: CASSPLAGDYNEQFF; DNA: TGTGCCAGCAGCCCTCTAGCGGGAGATTACAATGAGCAGTTCTTC
length: 12; size: NA; V: TRBV7-6; J: TRBJ1-1; D: NA; CDR3: CASSLANGEAFF; DNA: TGTGCCAGCAGCTTAGCGAACGGTGAAGCTTTCTTT
length: 15; size: NA; V: TRBV11-1; J: TRBJ1-1; D: NA; CDR3: CASSPRDNAWTEAFF; DNA: TGTGCCAGCAGCCCTCGGGACAATGCGTGGACTGAAGCTTTCTTT
length: 17; size: once; V: TRBV19; J: TRBJ2-3; D: NA; CDR3: CASSIDPRGPGTDTQYF; DNA: TGTGCCAGTAGTATAGATCCCCGGGGGCCTGGCACAGATACGCAGTATTTT
length: 13; size: NA; V: TRBV2; J: TRBJ1-6; D: NA; CDR3: CASSRQGISPLHF; DNA: TGTGCCAGCAGCAGGCAGGGTATTTCACCCCTCCACTTT
length: 14; size: NA; V: TRBV28; J: TRBJ2-3; D: NA; CDR3: CASSLPGSTDTQYF; DNA: TGTGCCAGCTCACTGCCCGGGAGTACAGATACGCAGTATTTT
length: 15; size: NA; V: TRBV19; J: TRBJ2-2; D: NA; CDR3: CASSIDWRNTGELFF; DNA: TGTGCCAGTAGTATAGATTGGAGGAACACCGGGGAGCTGTTTTTT
length: 20; size: NA; V: TRBV4-1; J: TRBJ2-2; D: TRBD2; CDR3: CASSHPGLAGAIGRTGELFF; DNA: TGCGCCAGCAGCCACCCGGGACTAGCGGGAGCCATAGGGAGGACCGGGGAGCTGTTTTTT
length: 15; size: NA; V: TRBV5-5; J: TRBJ1-5; D: TRBD1; CDR3: CASSEGTGRNQPQHF; DNA: TGTGCCAGCAGCGAGGGGACAGGTCGAAATCAGCCCCAGCATTTT
length: 15; size: NA; V: TRBV29-1; J: TRBJ1-2; D: NA; CDR3: CSVEVPGGGPYGYTF; DNA: TGCAGCGTTGAAGTCCCGGGGGGCGGACCCTATGGCTACACCTTC
length: 12; size: NA; V: TRBV7-9; J: TRBJ2-1; D: NA; CDR3: CASRTGDNEQFF; DNA: TGTGCCAGCAGGACCGGAGACAATGAGCAGTTCTTC
length: 17; size: NA; V: TRBV28; J: TRBJ1-1; D: TRBD1; CDR3: CASPSATGGVLDTEAFF; DNA: TGTGCCAGCCCCTCGGCGACAGGGGGCGTATTGGACACTGAAGCTTTCTTT
length: 15; size: NA; V: TRBV6-5; J: TRBJ2-5; D: TRBD1; CDR3: CASSITGAAQETQYF; DNA: TGTGCCAGCAGCATCACAGGGGCCGCCCAAGAGACCCAGTACTTC
length: 14; size: NA; V: TRBV20-1; J: TRBJ1-5; D: TRBD1; CDR3: CSASRTGLGQPQHF; DNA: TGCAGTGCTAGTAGGACAGGTCTCGGGCAGCCCCAGCATTTT
length: 15; size: NA; V: TRBV7-6; J: TRBJ1-4; D: TRBD1; CDR3: CASSLATGGREKLFF; DNA: TGTGCCAGCAGCTTAGCGACAGGGGGTCGTGAAAAACTGTTTTTT
length: 15; size: NA; V: TRBV7-8; J: TRBJ1-3; D: NA; CDR3: CASSLQGGSGNTIYF; DNA: TGTGCCAGCAGCTTACAAGGGGGATCTGGAAACACCATATATTTT
length: 15; size: once; V: TRBV24-1; J: TRBJ1-2; D: TRBD1; CDR3: CATSDSRTQGAGYTF; DNA: TGTGCCACCAGTGATTCCCGCACACAGGGGGCTGGCTACACCTTC
length: 14; size: once; V: TRBV19; J: TRBJ2-3; D: NA; CDR3: CASSPRIYTDTQYF; DNA: TGTGCCAGTAGTCCCCGAATTTACACAGATACGCAGTATTTT